Described below is a single T cell receptor (beta chain) sequence and its context. The data originate from a study of control samples from healthy donors and cancer patients. TCRdb's copy holds only in-frame clones and misses some; the assay was immunoSEQ multiplex PCR. Here the sample spans about 120,000 clones, roughly 92% being singletons. Material: PBMCs. The receptor was isolated from a man aged 80 or over with head and neck cancer.

Here the CDR3 DNA reads TGTGCCGGGGGCCCCTTTCAGCCCCAGCATTTT. It translates to CAGGPFQPQHF. The rearrangement uses TRBV6-5 and TRBJ1-5, with D possibly matching TRBD1 (6 bases). This CDR3 has 11 amino acids. Germline V gene lookup returns CDR1 MNHEY and CDR2 SVGAGI. V was clipped by 11 bases and J by 6 bases, with 11 bases between them.